This TCR beta chain comes out of a study of cytomegalovirus exposure and HLA in healthy donors. Regarding the study as a whole: A few of the chains that were CMV-associated were confirmed in vitro to be specific for CMV antigens. Upon later analysis, TCR association rates were observed to vary by HLA locus, being highest for DRB1 and lowest for HLA-C. An analysis done earlier found most TCR beta V segments productive about 90% or about 30% of the time.

13 Jbeta primers and 60 Vbeta primers were used for the PCR. Clones were sequenced by immunoSEQ multiplex PCR, and TCRdb holds only the in-frame ones, with some missing. The repertoire holds approximately 250,000 clones, with about 85% as singletons. Germline CDR1 and CDR2: SSHAT and FNYEAQ (reference sequence). V lost 5 bases to trimming and J lost 8 bases, with 13 bases between them. The CDR3 covers 13 residues. As for this clone: Its antigen is still unknown.

Sample: PBMCs. The source of this sequence is a girl aged 2-10 years in good health and CMV-seronegative. The V gene is TRBV7-7, the J gene TRBJ2-1; a possible D gene is TRBD2 (5 bases). CDR3 sequence: CASSHGLDDEQFF. Here the CDR3 DNA reads TGTGCCAGCAGCCACGGACTGGATGATGAGCAGTTCTTC.